This is a list of T cell receptor beta chains from one sample in a study of identical twins. TCRdb ran MiXCR on the 5' RACE reads and lists one entry per CDR3 protein. The sample includes 500,000 to 650,000 distinct CDR3 sequences, just over 7% of them seen just once. The same data also went into a second study, on yellow fever vaccine responses in identical twins.

The sample was PBMCs. The receptors come from a young woman in good health. CDR3s leave out the opening cysteine and the closing phenylalanine or tryptophan. The order of the fields is J gene, clone size, V gene, CDR3 length, CDR3 protein. Clone size appears in some rows only: once, few, many, or a class for an expanded clone.

j_gene: TRBJ1-1; abundance: few; v_gene: TRBV6-5; len: 11; CDR3aa: ASSYSQLTEAF
j_gene: TRBJ2-2; abundance: -; v_gene: TRBV21-1; len: 17; CDR3aa: ASSNSGTSGRAASGELF
j_gene: TRBJ2-3; abundance: few; v_gene: TRBV20-1; len: 9; CDR3aa: SADSANTQY
j_gene: TRBJ2-2; abundance: many; v_gene: TRBV11-3; len: 12; CDR3aa: ASSLDPGTGELF
j_gene: TRBJ2-1; abundance: many; v_gene: TRBV4-1; len: 14; CDR3aa: ASSQDLAGGGDEQF
j_gene: TRBJ2-7; abundance: few; v_gene: TRBV7-7; len: 13; CDR3aa: ASSLSGGGTYEQY
j_gene: TRBJ2-7; abundance: few; v_gene: TRBV12-3/TRBV12-4; len: 11; CDR3aa: ASSLTPEGEQY
j_gene: TRBJ2-2; abundance: few; v_gene: TRBV24-1; len: 10; CDR3aa: ATQTNTGELF
j_gene: TRBJ2-1; abundance: few; v_gene: TRBV5-1; len: 14; CDR3aa: ASSLTAGQVGDEQF
j_gene: TRBJ2-2; abundance: -; v_gene: TRBV2; len: 10; CDR3aa: ASKLDTGELF
j_gene: TRBJ2-6; abundance: -; v_gene: TRBV5-1; len: 14; CDR3aa: ASSARQGSGANVLT
j_gene: TRBJ1-2; abundance: -; v_gene: TRBV4-2; len: 12; CDR3aa: ASSQAAGDYGYT
j_gene: TRBJ2-2; abundance: -; v_gene: TRBV28; len: 12; CDR3aa: ASERTSGFGELF
j_gene: TRBJ1-4; abundance: few; v_gene: TRBV7-9; len: 11; CDR3aa: ASSFTTAEKLF
j_gene: TRBJ1-1; abundance: many; v_gene: TRBV18; len: 10; CDR3aa: ASSPGRDEAF
j_gene: TRBJ1-2; abundance: -; v_gene: TRBV24-1; len: 11; CDR3aa: ATSDRDNYGYT
j_gene: TRBJ2-1; abundance: few; v_gene: TRBV6-1; len: 12; CDR3aa: ASSIGPMGNEQF
j_gene: TRBJ2-1; abundance: many; v_gene: TRBV6-1; len: 14; CDR3aa: ASSGGEGYSYNEQF
j_gene: TRBJ2-3; abundance: many; v_gene: TRBV5-1; len: 12; CDR3aa: ASRLPDSTDTQY
j_gene: TRBJ2-3; abundance: many; v_gene: TRBV24-1; len: 13; CDR3aa: ATSDSLVASDTQY
j_gene: TRBJ2-3; abundance: -; v_gene: TRBV12-3/TRBV12-4; len: 10; CDR3aa: ASSRLGDTQY
j_gene: TRBJ1-1; abundance: -; v_gene: TRBV15; len: 12; CDR3aa: ATSRDGANTEAF
j_gene: TRBJ2-2; abundance: -; v_gene: TRBV20-1; len: 13; CDR3aa: SALKGVEVSGELF
j_gene: TRBJ2-5; abundance: -; v_gene: TRBV4-1; len: 12; CDR3aa: ASSAPGRKETQY
j_gene: TRBJ2-3; abundance: few; v_gene: TRBV13; len: 12; CDR3aa: ASSRTIVADTQY
j_gene: TRBJ1-4; abundance: -; v_gene: TRBV4-1; len: 14; CDR3aa: ASSQGVPGASEKLF
j_gene: TRBJ2-7; abundance: few; v_gene: TRBV7-9; len: 15; CDR3aa: ASTGGLAGPSAYEQY
j_gene: TRBJ1-4; abundance: -; v_gene: TRBV20-1; len: 12; CDR3aa: GLTDYATNEKLF
j_gene: TRBJ2-7; abundance: -; v_gene: TRBV27; len: 12; CDR3aa: ASSPRTPSYEQY
j_gene: TRBJ2-4; abundance: few; v_gene: TRBV5-5; len: 14; CDR3aa: ASSVTSTRAKNIQY
j_gene: TRBJ2-3; abundance: few; v_gene: TRBV12-3/TRBV12-4; len: 14; CDR3aa: ASSRRRGTSFDTQY